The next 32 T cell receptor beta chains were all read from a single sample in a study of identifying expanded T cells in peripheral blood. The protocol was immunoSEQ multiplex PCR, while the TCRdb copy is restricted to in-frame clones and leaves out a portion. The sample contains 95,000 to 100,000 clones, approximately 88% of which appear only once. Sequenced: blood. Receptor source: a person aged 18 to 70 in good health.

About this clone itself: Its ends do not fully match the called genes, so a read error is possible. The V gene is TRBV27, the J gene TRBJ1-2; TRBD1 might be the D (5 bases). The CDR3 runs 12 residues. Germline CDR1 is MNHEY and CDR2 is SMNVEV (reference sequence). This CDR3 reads CASSSGTGTKAF. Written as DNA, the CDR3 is TGTGCCAGCAGTTCGGGGACGGGGACCAAGGCCTTC.

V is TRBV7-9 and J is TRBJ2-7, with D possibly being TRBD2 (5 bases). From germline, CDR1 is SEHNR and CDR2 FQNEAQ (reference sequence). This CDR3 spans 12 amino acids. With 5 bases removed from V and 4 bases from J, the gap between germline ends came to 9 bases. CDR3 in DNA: TGTGCCAGCAGCCCGGCGGGTTACGAGCAGTACTTC. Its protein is CASSPAGYEQYF.

The CDR3 bases are TGCGCCAGCGGCCCGGCACAGGGCTTCTACGAGCAGTACTTC. Encoded protein: CASGPAQGFYEQYF. The chain couples TRBV10-2 to TRBJ2-7; D possibly corresponds to TRBD1 (6 bases). The germline V gene has CDR1 WSHSY and CDR2 SAAADI. This CDR3 comprises 14 residues. The germline V and J ends were trimmed by 8 bases and 3 bases, with 17 bases remaining between them.

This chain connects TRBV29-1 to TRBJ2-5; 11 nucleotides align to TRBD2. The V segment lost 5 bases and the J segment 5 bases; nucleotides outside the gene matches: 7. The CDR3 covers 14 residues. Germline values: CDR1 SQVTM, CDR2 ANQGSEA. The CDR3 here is CSVFSGGGLETQYF. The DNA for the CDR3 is TGCAGCGTTTTTAGCGGGGGGGGCCTGGAGACCCAGTACTTC.

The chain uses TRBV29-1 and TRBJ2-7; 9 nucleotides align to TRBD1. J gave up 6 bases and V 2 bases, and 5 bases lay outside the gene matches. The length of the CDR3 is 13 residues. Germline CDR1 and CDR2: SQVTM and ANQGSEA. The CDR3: CSVESGTGTEQYF. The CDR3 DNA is TGCAGCGTTGAATCCGGGACAGGGACCGAGCAGTACTTC.

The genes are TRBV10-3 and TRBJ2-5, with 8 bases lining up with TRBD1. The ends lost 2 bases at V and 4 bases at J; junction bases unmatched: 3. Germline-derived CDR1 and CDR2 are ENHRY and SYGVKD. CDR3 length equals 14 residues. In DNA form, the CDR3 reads TGTGCCATCAGTGAGCCCGACAGGGGAGAGACCCAGTACTTC. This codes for CAISEPDRGETQYF.

The CDR3 sequence: CASSLGAGGTKTQYF. Written as DNA, the CDR3 is TGTGCCAGCAGCTTAGGAGCGGGGGGGACGAAGACCCAGTACTTC. The rearrangement links TRBV7-8 to TRBJ2-5, with TRBD2 identical over 10 bases. CDR1 SGHVS and CDR2 FQNEAQ come from the germline V gene. Trimming at V came to 1 base and at J to 6 bases, leaving 5 bases not matched to a gene. The CDR3 is 15 amino acids.

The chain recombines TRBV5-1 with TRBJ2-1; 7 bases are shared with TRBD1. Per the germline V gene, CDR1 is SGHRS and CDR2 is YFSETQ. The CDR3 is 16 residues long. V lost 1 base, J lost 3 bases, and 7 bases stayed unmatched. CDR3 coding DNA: TGCGCCAGCAGCTTGACAGGGGCAAGTCACTACAATGAGCAGTTCTTC. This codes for CASSLTGASHYNEQFF.

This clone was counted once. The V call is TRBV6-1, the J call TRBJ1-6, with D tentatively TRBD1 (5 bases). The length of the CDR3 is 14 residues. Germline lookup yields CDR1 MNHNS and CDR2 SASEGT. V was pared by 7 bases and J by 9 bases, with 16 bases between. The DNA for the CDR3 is TGTGCCAGCAATTGGGGGGACGGGGGTTCACCCCTCCACTTT. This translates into CASNWGDGGSPLHF.

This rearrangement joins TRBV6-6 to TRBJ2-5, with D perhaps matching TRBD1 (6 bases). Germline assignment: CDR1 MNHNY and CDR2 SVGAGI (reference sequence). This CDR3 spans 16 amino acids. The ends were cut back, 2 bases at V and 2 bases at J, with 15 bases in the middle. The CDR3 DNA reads TGTGCCAGCAGTTACCCCCAGGGTAGGGGGCAAGAGACCCAGTACTTC. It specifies CASSYPQGRGQETQYF.

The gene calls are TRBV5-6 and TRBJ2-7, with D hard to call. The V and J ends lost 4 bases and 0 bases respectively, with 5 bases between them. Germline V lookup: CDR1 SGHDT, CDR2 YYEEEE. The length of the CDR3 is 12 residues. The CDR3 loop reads CASSVSSYEQYF. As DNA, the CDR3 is TGTGCCAGCAGCGTAAGCTCCTACGAGCAGTACTTC.

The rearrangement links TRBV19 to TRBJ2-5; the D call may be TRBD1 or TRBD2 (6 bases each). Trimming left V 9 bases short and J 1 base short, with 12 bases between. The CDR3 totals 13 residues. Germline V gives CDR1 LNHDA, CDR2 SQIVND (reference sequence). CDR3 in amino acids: CASGGAGQETQYF. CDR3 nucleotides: TGTGCCAGCGGGGGCGCGGGCCAAGAGACCCAGTACTTC.

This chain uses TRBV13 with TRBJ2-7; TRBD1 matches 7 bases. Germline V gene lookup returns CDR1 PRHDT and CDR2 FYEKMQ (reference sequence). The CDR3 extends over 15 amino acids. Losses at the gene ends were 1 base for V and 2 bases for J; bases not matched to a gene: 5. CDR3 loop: CASSLAGGTTYEQYF. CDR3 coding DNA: TGTGCCAGCAGCTTAGCAGGGGGTACTACCTACGAGCAGTACTTC.

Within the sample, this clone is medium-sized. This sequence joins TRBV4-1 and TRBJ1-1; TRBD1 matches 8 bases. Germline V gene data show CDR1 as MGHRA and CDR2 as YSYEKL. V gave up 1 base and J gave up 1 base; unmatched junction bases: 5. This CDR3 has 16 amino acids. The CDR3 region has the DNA TGCGCCAGCAGCCAAGTACAGGGGGAGAGGAACACTGAAGCTTTCTTT. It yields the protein CASSQVQGERNTEAFF.

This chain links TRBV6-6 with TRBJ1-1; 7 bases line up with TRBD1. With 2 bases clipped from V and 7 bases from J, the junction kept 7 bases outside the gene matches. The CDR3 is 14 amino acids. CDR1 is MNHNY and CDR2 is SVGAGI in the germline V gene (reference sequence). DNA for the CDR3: TGTGCCAGCAGTTACGGGAGGGGGCTTAGTGAAGCTTTCTTT. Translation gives CASSYGRGLSEAFF.

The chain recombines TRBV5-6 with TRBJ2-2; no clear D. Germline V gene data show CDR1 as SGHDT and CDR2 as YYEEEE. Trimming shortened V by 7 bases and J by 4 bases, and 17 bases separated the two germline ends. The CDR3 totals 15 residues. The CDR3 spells CASLGFIDLTGELFF. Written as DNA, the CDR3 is TGTGCCAGCCTGGGCTTCATTGACCTCACCGGGGAGCTGTTTTTT.

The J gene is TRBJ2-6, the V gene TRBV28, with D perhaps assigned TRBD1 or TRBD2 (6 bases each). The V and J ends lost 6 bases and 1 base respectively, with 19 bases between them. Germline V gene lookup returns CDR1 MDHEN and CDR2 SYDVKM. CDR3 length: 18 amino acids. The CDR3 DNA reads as TGTGCCAGCAGCCCCAGGGGAGGCACTCCGTCTGGGGCCAACGTCCTGACTTTC. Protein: CASSPRGGTPSGANVLTF. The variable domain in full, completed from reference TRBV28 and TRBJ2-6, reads DVKVTQSSRYLVKRTGEKVFLECVQDMDHENMFWYRQDPGLGLRLIYFSYDVKMKEKGDIPEGYSVSREKKERFSLILESASTNQTSMYLCASSPRGGTPSGANVLTFGAGSRLTVL.

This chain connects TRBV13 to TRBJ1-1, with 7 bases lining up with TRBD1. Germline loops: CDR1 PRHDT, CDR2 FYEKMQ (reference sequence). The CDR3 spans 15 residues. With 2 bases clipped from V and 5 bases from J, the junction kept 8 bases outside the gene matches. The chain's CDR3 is CASSLTEGARTEAFF. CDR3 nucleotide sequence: TGTGCCAGCAGCTTAACTGAGGGGGCGAGAACTGAAGCTTTCTTT.

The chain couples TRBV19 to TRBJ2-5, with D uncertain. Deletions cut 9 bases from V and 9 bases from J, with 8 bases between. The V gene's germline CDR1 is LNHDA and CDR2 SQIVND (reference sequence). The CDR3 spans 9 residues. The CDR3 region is CARLRAQYF. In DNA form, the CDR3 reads TGTGCCAGATTAAGGGCCCAGTACTTC.

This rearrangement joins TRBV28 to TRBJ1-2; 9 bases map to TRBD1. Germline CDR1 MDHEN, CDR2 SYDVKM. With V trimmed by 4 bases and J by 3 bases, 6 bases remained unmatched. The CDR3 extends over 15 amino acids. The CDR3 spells CASSWGTGRDYGYTF. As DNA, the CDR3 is TGTGCCAGCAGTTGGGGGACAGGGAGAGACTATGGCTACACCTTC.

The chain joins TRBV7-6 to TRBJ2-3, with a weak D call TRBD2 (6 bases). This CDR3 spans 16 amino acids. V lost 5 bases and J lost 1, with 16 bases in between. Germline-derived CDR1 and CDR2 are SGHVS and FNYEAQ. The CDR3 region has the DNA TGTGCCAGCAGCCCCGTGGCGAGCGGGCGCACAGATACGCAGTATTTT. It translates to CASSPVASGRTDTQYF.

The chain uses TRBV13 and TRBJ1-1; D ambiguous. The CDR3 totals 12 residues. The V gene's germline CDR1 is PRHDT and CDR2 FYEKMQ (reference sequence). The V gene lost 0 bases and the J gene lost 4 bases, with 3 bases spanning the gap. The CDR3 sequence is CASSLGITEAFF. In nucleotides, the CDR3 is TGTGCCAGCAGCTTAGGGATCACTGAAGCTTTCTTT.

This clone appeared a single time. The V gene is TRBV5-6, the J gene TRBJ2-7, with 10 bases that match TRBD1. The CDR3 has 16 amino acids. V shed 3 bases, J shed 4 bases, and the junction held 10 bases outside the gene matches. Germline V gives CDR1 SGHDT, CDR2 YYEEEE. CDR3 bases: TGTGCCAGCAGCTCGCCACCGGGACAGGGGAAATACGAGCAGTACTTC. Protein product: CASSSPPGQGKYEQYF.

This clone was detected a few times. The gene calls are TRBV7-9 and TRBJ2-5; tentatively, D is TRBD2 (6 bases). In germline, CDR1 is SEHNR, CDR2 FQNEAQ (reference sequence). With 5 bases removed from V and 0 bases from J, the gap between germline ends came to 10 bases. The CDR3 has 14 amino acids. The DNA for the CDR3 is TGTGCCAGCAGCCCCCGGGGGAACCAAGAGACCCAGTACTTC. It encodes CASSPRGNQETQYF.

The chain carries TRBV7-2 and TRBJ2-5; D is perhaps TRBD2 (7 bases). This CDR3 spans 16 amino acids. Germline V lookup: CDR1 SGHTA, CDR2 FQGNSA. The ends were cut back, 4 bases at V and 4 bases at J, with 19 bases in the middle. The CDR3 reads CASSYTAGARSETQYF. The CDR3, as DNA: TGTGCCAGCAGCTACACGGCGGGGGCGCGCTCAGAGACCCAGTACTTC.

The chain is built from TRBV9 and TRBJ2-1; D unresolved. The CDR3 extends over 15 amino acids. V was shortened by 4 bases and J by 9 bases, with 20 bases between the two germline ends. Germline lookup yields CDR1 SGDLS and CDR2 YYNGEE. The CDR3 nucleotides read TGTGCCAGCAGCCTGCGGCCGTCCCCAGCTGGTGAGCAGTTCTTC. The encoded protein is CASSLRPSPAGEQFF.

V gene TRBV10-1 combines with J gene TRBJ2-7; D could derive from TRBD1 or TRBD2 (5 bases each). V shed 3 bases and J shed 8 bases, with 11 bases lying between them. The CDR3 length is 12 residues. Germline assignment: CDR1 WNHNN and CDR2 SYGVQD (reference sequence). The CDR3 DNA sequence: TGCGCCAGCAGTGATGGGTGGGACCAGCAGTACTTC. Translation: CASSDGWDQQYF.

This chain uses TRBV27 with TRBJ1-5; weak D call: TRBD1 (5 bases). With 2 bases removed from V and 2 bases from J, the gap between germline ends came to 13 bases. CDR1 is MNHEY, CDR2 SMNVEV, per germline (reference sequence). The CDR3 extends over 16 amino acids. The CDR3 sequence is CASSLHGVGGNQPQHF. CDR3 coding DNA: TGTGCCAGCAGTTTACATGGGGTGGGGGGCAATCAGCCCCAGCATTTT.

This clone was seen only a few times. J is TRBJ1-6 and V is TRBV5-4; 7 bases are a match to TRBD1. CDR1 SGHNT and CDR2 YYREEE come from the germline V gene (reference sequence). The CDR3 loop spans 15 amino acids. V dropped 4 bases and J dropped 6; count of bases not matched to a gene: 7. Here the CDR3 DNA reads TGTGCCAGCAGCCCGCTACAGGGGTTTAATTCACCCCTCCACTTT. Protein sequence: CASSPLQGFNSPLHF.

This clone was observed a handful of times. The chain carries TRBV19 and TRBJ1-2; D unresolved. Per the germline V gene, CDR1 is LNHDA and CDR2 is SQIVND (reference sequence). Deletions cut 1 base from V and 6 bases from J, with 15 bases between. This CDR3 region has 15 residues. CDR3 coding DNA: TGTGCCAGTAGTATAGCCCCCGCGGCGGCCGATGGCTACACCTTC. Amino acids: CASSIAPAAADGYTF.

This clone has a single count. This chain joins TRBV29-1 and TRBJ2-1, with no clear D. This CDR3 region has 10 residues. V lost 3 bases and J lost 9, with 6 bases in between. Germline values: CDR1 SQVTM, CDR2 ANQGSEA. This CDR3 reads CSVEESEQFF. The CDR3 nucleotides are TGCAGCGTTGAGGAGAGTGAGCAGTTCTTC.

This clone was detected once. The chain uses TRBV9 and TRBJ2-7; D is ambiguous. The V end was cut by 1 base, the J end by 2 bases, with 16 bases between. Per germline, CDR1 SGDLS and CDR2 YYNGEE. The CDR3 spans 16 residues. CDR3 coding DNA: TGTGCCAGCAGCGTATCTTCCGGGCCGGCGACCTACGAGCAGTACTTC. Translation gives CASSVSSGPATYEQYF.